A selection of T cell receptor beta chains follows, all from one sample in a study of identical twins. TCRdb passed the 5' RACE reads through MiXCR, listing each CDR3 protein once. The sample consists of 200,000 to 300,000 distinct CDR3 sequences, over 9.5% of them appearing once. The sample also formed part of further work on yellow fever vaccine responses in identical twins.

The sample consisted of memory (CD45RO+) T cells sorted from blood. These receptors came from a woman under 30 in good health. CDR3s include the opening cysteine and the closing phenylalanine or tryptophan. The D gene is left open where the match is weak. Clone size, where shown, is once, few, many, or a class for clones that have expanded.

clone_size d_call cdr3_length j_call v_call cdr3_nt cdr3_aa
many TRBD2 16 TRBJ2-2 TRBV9 TGTGCCAGCAGCCCTAGACTAGCGGGGTACACCGGGGAGCTGTTTTTT CASSPRLAGYTGELFF
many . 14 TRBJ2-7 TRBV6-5 TGTGCCAGCAGTTACCGGACGGACTCCTACGAGCAGTACTTC CASSYRTDSYEQYF
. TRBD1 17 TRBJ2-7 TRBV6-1 TGTGCCAGCAGCCTCGGGACAGGGGAGGGAGGGATTTACGAGCAGTACTTC CASSLGTGEGGIYEQYF
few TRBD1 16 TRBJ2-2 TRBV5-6 TGTGCCAGCAGCTTTACCGGGACAGTGAACACCGGGGAGCTGTTTTTT CASSFTGTVNTGELFF
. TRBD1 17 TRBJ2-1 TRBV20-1 TGCAGTCCGAATTCCCCCTCAGGGACAGAGACCTACAATGAGCAGTTCTTC CSPNSPSGTETYNEQFF
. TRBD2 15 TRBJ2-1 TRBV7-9 TGTGCCAGCAGCATACTAGCGGGGGACCACAATGAGCAGTTCTTC CASSILAGDHNEQFF
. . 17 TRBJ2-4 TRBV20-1 TGCAGGGCAAACCTAGGGTTTCTGGTTGCAACCAAAAACATTCAGTACTTC CRANLGFLVATKNIQYF
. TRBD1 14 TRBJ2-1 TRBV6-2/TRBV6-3 TGTGCCAGCAGAAAGACAGGGTTTAACAATGAGCAGTTCTTC CASRKTGFNNEQFF
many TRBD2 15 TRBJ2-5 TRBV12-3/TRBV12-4 TGTGCCAGCAGTCCCTCGCTAGCGGGAGAAGAGACCCAGTACTTC CASSPSLAGEETQYF
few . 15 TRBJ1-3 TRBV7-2 TGTGCCAGCAGCTTAGTAGCCGCCTCTGGAAACACCATATATTTT CASSLVAASGNTIYF
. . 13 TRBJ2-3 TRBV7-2 TGTGCCAGCAATAACAGGGCGGCAGATACGCAGTATTTT CASNNRAADTQYF
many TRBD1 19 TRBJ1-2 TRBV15 TGTGCCACCAGCAGAGAAGGTGGCACAGGGGGCAAAGCTAACTATGGCTACACCTTC CATSREGGTGGKANYGYTF
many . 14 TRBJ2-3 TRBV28 TGTGCCAGCAGCTCTGGACAGATCACAGATACGCAGTATTTT CASSSGQITDTQYF
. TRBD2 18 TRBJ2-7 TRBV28 TGTGCCAGCAGGGAAAGGACTAGCGGGAGAGGAACGGGCTACGAGCAGTACTTC CASRERTSGRGTGYEQYF
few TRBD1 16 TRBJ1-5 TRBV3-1 TGTGCCAGCAGCCAAGGGACAGGGACAGGGAATCAGCCCCAGCATTTT CASSQGTGTGNQPQHF
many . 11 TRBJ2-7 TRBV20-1 TGCAGTGCTAGATCTACCTACGAGCAGTACTTC CSARSTYEQYF
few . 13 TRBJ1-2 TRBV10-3 TGTGCCATCAGCGGACAGTCTAACTATGGCTACACCTTC CAISGQSNYGYTF
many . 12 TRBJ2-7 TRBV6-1 TGTGCCAGCAGTGAGGCCAGGATCGAGCAGTACTTC CASSEARIEQYF
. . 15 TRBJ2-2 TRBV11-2 TGTGCCAGCAGCTTTGTGACCAAGCTGACCGGGGAGCTGTTTTTT CASSFVTKLTGELFF
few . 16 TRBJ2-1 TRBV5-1 TGCGCCAGCAGCTTGGTACCAGGGAGTTCCTACAATGAGCAGTTCTTC CASSLVPGSSYNEQFF
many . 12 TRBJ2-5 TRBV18 TGTGCCAGCTCACTCACACGGGAGACCCAGTACTTC CASSLTRETQYF
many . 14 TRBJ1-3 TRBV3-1 TGTGCCAGCAGCCCAACGATACTCGGAAACACCATATATTTT CASSPTILGNTIYF
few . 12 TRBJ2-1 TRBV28 TGTGCCAGCAGGTACAGGGCAGGGGAGCAGTTCTTC CASRYRAGEQFF
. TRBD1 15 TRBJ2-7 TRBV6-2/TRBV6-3 TGTGCCAGCAGTGGGACAGGGAAATTATCCTACGAGCAGTACTTC CASSGTGKLSYEQYF
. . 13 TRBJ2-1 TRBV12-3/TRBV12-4 TGTGCCAGCAGTTTACGGGGGAACAATGAGCAGTTCTTC CASSLRGNNEQFF
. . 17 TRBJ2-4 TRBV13 TGTGCCAGCAGCCCCGTCTCGGACCCTCTAGCCAAAAACATTCAGTACTTC CASSPVSDPLAKNIQYF
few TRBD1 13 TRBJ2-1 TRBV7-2 TGTGCCAGCAGCTCGGACAGGCGGTATGAGCAGTTCTTC CASSSDRRYEQFF
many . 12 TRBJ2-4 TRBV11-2 TGTGCCAGCAGCTTGGGACACCTCATTCAGTACTTC CASSLGHLIQYF
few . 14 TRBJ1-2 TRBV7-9 TGTGCCAGCAGCGGGGGGCTCAGGGGATATGGCTACACCTTC CASSGGLRGYGYTF
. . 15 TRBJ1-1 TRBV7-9 TGTGCCAGCAGCTCGGACATTCCTTGGGACACTGAAGCTTTCTTT CASSSDIPWDTEAFF
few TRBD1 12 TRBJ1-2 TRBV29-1 TGCAGCGTTACACAGGGGGACTATGGCTACACCTTC CSVTQGDYGYTF
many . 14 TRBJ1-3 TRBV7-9 TGTGCCAGCAGCCAACAGGACTCTGGAAACACCATATATTTT CASSQQDSGNTIYF
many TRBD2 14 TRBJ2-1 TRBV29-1 TGCAGCGTTGAAGGTTCTCTAGCGGGAGATGAGCAGTTCTTC CSVEGSLAGDEQFF
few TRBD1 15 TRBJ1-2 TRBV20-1 TGCAGTGCTAGAGATCAAGGGACAGGGAGCCGCGGCTACACCTTC CSARDQGTGSRGYTF
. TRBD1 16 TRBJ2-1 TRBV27 TGTGCCAGCAGGGGAACCGGGACAGGGCCTTACAATGAGCAGTTCTTC CASRGTGTGPYNEQFF
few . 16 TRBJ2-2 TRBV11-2 TGTGCCAGCAGCCCTCAGACAGCATCGAACACCGGGGAGCTGTTTTTT CASSPQTASNTGELFF
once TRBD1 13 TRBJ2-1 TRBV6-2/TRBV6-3 TGTGCCAGCAGGGGGACAGGGAGGTATGAGCAGTTCTTC CASRGTGRYEQFF
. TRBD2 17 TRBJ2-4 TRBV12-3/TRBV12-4 TGTGCCAGCAGTCAAGCCAGGGTCGGGACTACCAAAAACATTCAGTACTTC CASSQARVGTTKNIQYF
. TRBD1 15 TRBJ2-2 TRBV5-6 TGTGCCAGCAGCAGAGGGACAGGGTCCACCGGGGAGCTGTTTTTT CASSRGTGSTGELFF
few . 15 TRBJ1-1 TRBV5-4 TGTGCCAGCAGCTTGGGAGCTCCGATGAACACTGAAGCTTTCTTT CASSLGAPMNTEAFF
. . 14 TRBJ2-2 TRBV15 TGTGCCACCAGCGGACCGATTGAAACCGGGGAGCTGTTTTTT CATSGPIETGELFF
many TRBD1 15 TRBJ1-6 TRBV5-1 TGCGCCAGCAGCTTGCCGGGACAGGGAAATTCACCCCTCCACTTT CASSLPGQGNSPLHF
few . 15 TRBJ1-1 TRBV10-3 TGTGCCATCAGGGACTTAAGAAGCATGAACACTGAAGCTTTCTTT CAIRDLRSMNTEAFF
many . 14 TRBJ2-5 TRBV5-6 TGTGCCAGCAGCTTGGGTTGGGTCCAAGAGACCCAGTACTTC CASSLGWVQETQYF
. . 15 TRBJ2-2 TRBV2 TGTGCCAGCAGTGAATCCAGGGCAGCGGGCGGGGAGCTGTTTTTT CASSESRAAGGELFF
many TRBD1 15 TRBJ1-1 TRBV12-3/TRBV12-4 TGTGCCAGCAGTTTAGCCAGGGGGCGAGGGGCTGAAGCTTTCTTT CASSLARGRGAEAFF
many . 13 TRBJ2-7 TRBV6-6 TGTGCCAGCAGGGAGGGACAAGCCTACGAGCAGTACTTC CASREGQAYEQYF
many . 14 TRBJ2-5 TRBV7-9 TGTGCCACCGGAGTTTTGGGTTCCGGGGAGACCCAGTACTTC CATGVLGSGETQYF
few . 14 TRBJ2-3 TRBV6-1 TGTGCCAGCAGTAGGGACGAAGCGGCAGATACGCAGTATTTT CASSRDEAADTQYF
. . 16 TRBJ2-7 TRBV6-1 TGTGCCAGCACCGTCTCCAGGCTGGGGTCCTCCTACGAGCAGTACTTC CASTVSRLGSSYEQYF
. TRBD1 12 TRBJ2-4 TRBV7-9 TGTGCCAGCAGGGACAGGGAGCACATTCAGTACTTC CASRDREHIQYF
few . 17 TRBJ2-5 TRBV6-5 TGTGCCAGCAGTTCCCTGGACAGTCCCCAACACCAAGAGACCCAGTACTTC CASSSLDSPQHQETQYF
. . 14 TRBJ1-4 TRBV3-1 TGTGCCAGCAGCCAACTTAAATCCTACGGAAAACTGTTTTTT CASSQLKSYGKLFF
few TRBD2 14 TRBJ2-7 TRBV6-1 TGTGCCAGCACCCACGGGACTAGCGGGGGCGAGCAGTACTTC CASTHGTSGGEQYF